A single sample is the source of the 28 T cell receptor beta chains below, sequenced in a study of T cells expressing NK-cell markers. After re-calling the 5' RACE reads, TCRdb lists one entry per CDR3 protein, DNA absent. The sample totals a few hundred thousand distinct CDR3 sequences. The sample taken for sequencing was blood T cells: a sorted CD56 or NKG2C T cell subset, CD4+ or CD8+ T cells, or bulk PBMC T cells (not recorded which). The receptors derive from a man aged 18 to 29 in good health.

The chain links TRBV7-9 to TRBJ1-5; TCRdb's D call, TRBD1, is unchecked because there is no DNA. The CDR3 loop spans 17 amino acids. Germline CDR1 reads SEHNR; CDR2 reads FQNEAQ (reference sequence). This CDR3 is CASSLRRPGMSNQPQHF.

CDR3: CASSLAGAQFF. The chain employs TRBV7-8 and TRBJ2-1; TCRdb's D call of TRBD1 is untestable without DNA. The CDR3 covers 11 residues. Germline V gives CDR1 SGHVS, CDR2 FQNEAQ.

CDR3 loop: CASSLPGTGYGGELFF. The chain employs TRBV5-6 and TRBJ2-2; the TRBD1 assignment by TCRdb is unverifiable without DNA. Germline assignment: CDR1 SGHDT and CDR2 YYEEEE. This CDR3 has 16 residues.

The CDR3 here is CSVVVGAKNIQYF. The genes are TRBV29-1 and TRBJ2-4. This CDR3 is 13 amino acids long. From germline, CDR1 is SQVTM and CDR2 ANQGSEA.

This sequence joins TRBV6-5 and TRBJ2-2; no DNA is available, so the TRBD2 call from TCRdb remains unchecked. Germline V gene lookup returns CDR1 MNHEY and CDR2 SVGAGI. The CDR3 has 18 residues. CDR3 amino acids: CATTSRLAGNLATGELFF.

This sequence joins TRBV13 and TRBJ2-5; TCRdb selects TRBD1, and the lack of DNA leaves this call unchecked. The CDR3 is 16 amino acids. The germline CDR1 and CDR2 sequences are PRHDT and FYEKMQ (reference sequence). The CDR3 is CASSLGTGRLQETQYF.

The genes are TRBV20-1 and TRBJ2-3; TCRdb names TRBD2, which stays unverified in the absence of DNA. This CDR3 has 13 amino acids. CDR1 is DFQATT, CDR2 SNEGSKA, per germline (reference sequence). CDR3 amino acids: CSAPRDLTDTQYF.

V is TRBV27 and J is TRBJ1-5. Germline V lookup: CDR1 MNHEY, CDR2 SMNVEV (reference sequence). The CDR3 contains 16 residues. Here the CDR3 reads CASSSTGTPGNQPQHF.

This chain uses TRBV20-1 with TRBJ2-1. The CDR3 length is 13 residues. Germline values: CDR1 DFQATT, CDR2 SNEGSKA (reference sequence). CDR3 residues: CSASGPSYNEQFF.

V usage is TRBV12-3 or TRBV12-4 and J usage is TRBJ2-1. The length of the CDR3 is 14 residues. The CDR3: CASSFAVRSDEQFF.

The V and J genes are TRBV20-1 and TRBJ1-5; TCRdb's D call, TRBD1, is unchecked because there is no DNA. The CDR3 length is 12 residues. Germline lookup yields CDR1 DFQATT and CDR2 SNEGSKA (reference sequence). The CDR3 loop is CSASSQGEPQHF.

J is TRBJ2-7 and V is TRBV11-1; the TCRdb call, TRBD1, lacks DNA for checking. Germline CDR1 SGHAT, CDR2 FQDESV (reference sequence). This CDR3 comprises 12 residues. CDR3 sequence: CASSFDRDEQYF. Supplemented by reference TRBV11-1 and TRBJ2-7, the full variable domain reads EAEVAQSPRYKITEKSQAVAFWCDPISGHATLYWYRQILGQGPELLVQFQDESVVDDSQLPKDRFSAERLKGVDSTLKIQPAELGDSAMYLCASSFDRDEQYFGPGTRLTVT.

The V gene is TRBV28, the J gene TRBJ2-5; TCRdb picks TRBD2, but there is no DNA to check that call. Per the germline V gene, CDR1 is MDHEN and CDR2 is SYDVKM. The CDR3 consists of 15 residues. The chain's CDR3 is CASSPRLGRGETQYF.

V and J are TRBV24-1 and TRBJ2-3; absent DNA, TCRdb's TRBD2 call cannot be checked. The V gene's germline CDR1 is KGHDR and CDR2 SFDVKD. This CDR3 comprises 15 residues. The CDR3 region is CATSVLAGGPDTQYF.

This chain uses TRBV4-1 with TRBJ2-4; TCRdb designates TRBD1, a call that cannot be tested without DNA. CDR3 length: 21 amino acids. Germline V gene sequence: CDR1 MGHRA, CDR2 YSYEKL. CDR3 loop: CASSQGDIFSGTPLGKNIQYF.

The chain is built from TRBV12-3 or TRBV12-4 and TRBJ2-2; the D call from TCRdb, TRBD1, cannot be confirmed without DNA. This CDR3 has 14 amino acids. This chain's CDR3 is CASSSQGASGELFF.

This sequence joins TRBV29-1 and TRBJ2-1. CDR1 SQVTM and CDR2 ANQGSEA come from the germline V gene. CDR3 length: 13 amino acids. CDR3 region: CSVELGASNEQFF.

The V and J genes are TRBV2 and TRBJ2-3; TCRdb returns TRBD2, unconfirmable since there is no DNA. The germline CDR1 and CDR2 sequences are SNHLY and FYNNEI. The CDR3 has 15 amino acids. CDR3: CASTYVAGAADTQYF.

The genes are TRBV20-1 and TRBJ1-4; the D gene TCRdb calls, TRBD1, cannot be checked with no DNA. Germline assignment: CDR1 DFQATT and CDR2 SNEGSKA (reference sequence). There are 14 residues in the CDR3. The CDR3 protein is CSADSGTGNEKLFF.

The chain couples TRBV4-2 to TRBJ2-7; checking the TCRdb D call of TRBD1 is not possible without DNA. The CDR3 contains 14 residues. Germline values: CDR1 LGHNA, CDR2 YNFKEQ. CDR3 in amino acids: CASSQDLTGFEQYF.

This chain joins TRBV20-1 and TRBJ1-5; TCRdb's D gene call, TRBD1, goes unchecked for lack of DNA. The V gene's germline CDR1 is DFQATT and CDR2 SNEGSKA (reference sequence). CDR3 length equals 17 residues. CDR3: CSARDGGGHVSNQPQHF.

The rearrangement uses TRBV20-1 and TRBJ2-1; absent DNA, TCRdb's TRBD2 call cannot be checked. Germline values: CDR1 DFQATT, CDR2 SNEGSKA (reference sequence). This CDR3 has 15 amino acids. The CDR3 loop reads CSAWRLAGSGDEQFF.

This chain connects TRBV27 to TRBJ2-1; TCRdb proposes TRBD2, but this gene call is untestable without DNA. Germline V lookup: CDR1 MNHEY, CDR2 SMNVEV (reference sequence). The CDR3 is made up of 15 amino acids. The CDR3 loop reads CASSPFEAGRNEQFF.

J is TRBJ2-1 and V is TRBV2. This CDR3 contains 14 residues. Germline V CDR1 and CDR2: SNHLY, FYNNEI. CDR3 in amino acids: CASSPNFTWGEQFF.

The CDR3 here is CSVQDSPLGGYTF. The chain joins TRBV29-1 to TRBJ1-2; TCRdb calls TRBD1, which cannot be checked without DNA. Germline V gene sequence: CDR1 SQVTM, CDR2 ANQGSEA. The CDR3 extends over 13 amino acids.

This chain links TRBV3-1 with TRBJ2-5. The CDR3 is made up of 14 amino acids. CDR1 LGHDT and CDR2 YNNKEL come from the germline V gene (reference sequence). CDR3 region: CASSQDSPKETQYF.

The gene calls are TRBV18 and TRBJ1-2; no DNA is available, so the TRBD1 call from TCRdb remains unchecked. The CDR3 totals 14 residues. Germline-derived CDR1 and CDR2 are KGHSH and LQKENI. The CDR3 loop reads CASSRARDTYGYTF.

The genes are TRBV7-9 and TRBJ1-1; as DNA is missing, the TRBD1 call by TCRdb cannot be tested. CDR1 and CDR2 (germline): SEHNR, FQNEAQ (reference sequence). CDR3 length equals 14 residues. The chain's CDR3 is CASSLQGVGTEAFF.